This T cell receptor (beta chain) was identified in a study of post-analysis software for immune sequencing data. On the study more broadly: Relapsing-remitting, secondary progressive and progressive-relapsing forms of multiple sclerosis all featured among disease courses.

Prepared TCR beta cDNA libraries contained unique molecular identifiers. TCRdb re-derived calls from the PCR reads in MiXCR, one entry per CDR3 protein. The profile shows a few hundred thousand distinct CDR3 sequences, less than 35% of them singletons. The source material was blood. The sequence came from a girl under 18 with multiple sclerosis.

The CDR3 DNA is TGTGCCAGCAGCTTAGTACCGGGACAGTCGAACTATGGCTACACCTTC. Translating gives CASSLVPGQSNYGYTF. The rearrangement links TRBV7-2 to TRBJ1-2; 7 bases match TRBD1. The junction had 7 bases not matched to a gene; V was cut back by 1 base and J by 2 bases. Germline-derived CDR1 and CDR2 are SGHTA and FQGNSA. The CDR3 consists of 16 residues.